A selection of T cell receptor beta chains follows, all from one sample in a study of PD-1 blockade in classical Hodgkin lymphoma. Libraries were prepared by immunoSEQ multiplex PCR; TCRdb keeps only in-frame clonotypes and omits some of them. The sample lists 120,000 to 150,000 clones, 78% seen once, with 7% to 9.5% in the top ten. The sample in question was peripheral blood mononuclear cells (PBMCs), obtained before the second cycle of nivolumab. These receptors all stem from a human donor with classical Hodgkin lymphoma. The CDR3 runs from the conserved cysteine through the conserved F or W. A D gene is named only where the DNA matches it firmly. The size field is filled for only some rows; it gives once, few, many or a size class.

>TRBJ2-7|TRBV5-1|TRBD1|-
TGCGCCAGCAGCCCAGGGGGCGTCAGCTACGAGCAGTACTTC
CASSPGGVSYEQYF
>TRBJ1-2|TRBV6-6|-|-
TGTGCCAGCAGTTCTACGACCCAAGCTAACTATGGCTACACCTTC
CASSSTTQANYGYTF
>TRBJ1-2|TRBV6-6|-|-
TGTGCCAGCAGACCCCCCCGGGCCTTATATGGCTACACCTTC
CASRPPRALYGYTF
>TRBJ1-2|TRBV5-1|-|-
TGCGCCAGCAGCTTGGATCCGGGTGACTATGGCTACACCTTC
CASSLDPGDYGYTF
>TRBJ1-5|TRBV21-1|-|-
TGTGCCAGCAGCCCCCTGGCGGGAAGCAATCAGCCCCAGCATTTT
CASSPLAGSNQPQHF
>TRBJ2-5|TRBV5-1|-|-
TGCGCCAGCAAGTTAAGCGCACAGCAAGAGACCCAGTACTTC
CASKLSAQQETQYF
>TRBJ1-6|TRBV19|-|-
TGTGCCAGTAGTATAGGTGAAAATTCACCCCTCCACTTT
CASSIGENSPLHF
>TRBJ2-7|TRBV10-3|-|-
TGTGCCATCAGTGAGACTGTCAGGGGCTCGGCGGAGCAGTACTTC
CAISETVRGSAEQYF
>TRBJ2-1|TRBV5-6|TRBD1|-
TGTGCCAGCAGCCGGGACAGGGGGAACCTCTACAATGAGCAGTTCTTC
CASSRDRGNLYNEQFF
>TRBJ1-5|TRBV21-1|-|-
TGTGCCAGCAGCAAAGCACAGCCGCCTTATAGCAATCAGCCCCAGCATTTT
CASSKAQPPYSNQPQHF
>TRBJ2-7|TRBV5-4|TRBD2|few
TGTGCCAGCAGCTTGCTCAGTAGCGGGAGGTACGAGCAGTACTTC
CASSLLSSGRYEQYF
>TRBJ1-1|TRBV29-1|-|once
TGCAGCGTTGCATCCGACACTGAAGCTTTCTTT
CSVASDTEAFF
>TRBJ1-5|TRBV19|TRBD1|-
TGTGCCAGTAGGAGAGGGGGCGACCGCAATCAGCCCCAGCATTTT
CASRRGGDRNQPQHF
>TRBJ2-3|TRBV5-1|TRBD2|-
TGCGCCAGCAGCTTGGCCGGACTAGCGGGGGGCTACACAGATACGCAGTATTTT
CASSLAGLAGGYTDTQYF
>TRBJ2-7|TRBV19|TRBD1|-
TGTGCCAGTAGTAGGACGGGACAGGGGAACGAGCAGTACTTC
CASSRTGQGNEQYF
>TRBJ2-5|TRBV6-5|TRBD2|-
TGTGCCAGCAGTTACTCGTTCGCTAGCGGAAAAGAGACCCAGTACTTC
CASSYSFASGKETQYF
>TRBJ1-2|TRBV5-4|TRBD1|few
TGTGCCAGCAGTCGACAGGGAGGGAACTATGGCTACACCTTC
CASSRQGGNYGYTF
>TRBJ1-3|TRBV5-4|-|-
TGTGCCAGCAGCTTTTTAGGACTCTCTGGAAACACCATATATTTT
CASSFLGLSGNTIYF
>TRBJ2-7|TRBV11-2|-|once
TGTGCCAGCAGCCCAGCCGGGGGTTCCTACGAGCAGTACTTC
CASSPAGGSYEQYF
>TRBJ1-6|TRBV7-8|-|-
TGTGCCAGCAGCCCCATCCCAAGGGGACCCGAGACTCCTAATAATTCACCCCTCCACTTT
CASSPIPRGPETPNNSPLHF
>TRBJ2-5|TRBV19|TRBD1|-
TGTGCCAGTAGTTCCGGACAGGGGCCGATCTTCCAAGAGACCCAGTACTTC
CASSSGQGPIFQETQYF
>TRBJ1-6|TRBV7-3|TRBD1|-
TGTGCCAGCAGCTTGGGACAGGGTGGTTCACCCCTCCACTTT
CASSLGQGGSPLHF